These T cell receptor beta chains were read from a single sample in a study of T cells in Graves' hyperthyroidism and ophthalmopathy. One entry per CDR3 protein, called by TCRdb with MiXCR from the multiplex PCR reads. The data contain 450,000 to 700,000 distinct CDR3 sequences, 46% of them singletons. The material sequenced was peripheral blood or thyroid tissue (not recorded which). These receptors were obtained from a woman under 30 with Graves' hyperthyroidism. The conserved cysteine and the conserved F or W are not part of the CDR3 here.

ARGGFTEAF	TRBV25-1	TRBJ1-1	9
AWSPTVLYGYT	TRBV30	TRBJ1-2	11
ASSAGQLNSPLH	TRBV2	TRBJ1-6	12
ASSLWPGGDRQNSNQPQH	TRBV7-3	TRBJ1-5	18
ASSFTGETDTQY	TRBV5-1	TRBJ2-3	12
ATSDRTGSFGYT	TRBV24-1	TRBJ1-2	12
ASRGTGGTDTQY	TRBV19	TRBJ2-3	12
ASSVPTSGRYEQY	TRBV5-4	TRBJ2-7	13
ATSRDREEKLF	TRBV15	TRBJ1-4	11
AWSRTSRETQY	TRBV30	TRBJ2-5	11
ASSTIDRAEEKLF	TRBV12-3/TRBV12-4	TRBJ1-4	13